Described below is a single T cell receptor (beta chain) sequence and its context. RNA transcripts served as template for amplifying TCR beta CDR3 sequences. An initial RT-PCR round employing HTBI primers preceded a second-round multiplex PCR. A single record per CDR3 protein comes from TCRdb applying MiXCR to the multiplex PCR reads. The sample comprises 620,000 or so distinct CDR3 sequences, about 20% of which are singletons, and roughly 7.4% rests with the top ten. The sample originates from a study of Graves' ophthalmopathy and Graves' hyperthyroidism. Germline V gene sequence: CDR1 DFQATT, CDR2 SNEGSKA (reference sequence). CDR3 length: 10 residues. The ends were cut back, 3 bases at V and 8 bases at J, with 7 bases in the middle.

The sequenced sample was peripheral blood. This rearrangement joins TRBV20-1 to TRBJ1-1; D is unresolved. This clonotype was obtained from a young woman with stable Graves' hyperthyroidism. Some clones in this sample may be carry-over from other donors' samples. This CDR3 is CSASVAEAFF. For the CDR3, the DNA is TGCAGTGCTAGCGTAGCCGAAGCTTTCTTT.